This T cell receptor (beta chain) was sequenced during a study of persistence of HIV-infected CD4 T cells. Germline V gene sequence: CDR1 SGHDT, CDR2 YYEEEE. V was shortened by 0 bases and J by 5 bases, with 14 bases between the two germline ends. The CDR3 totals 15 residues. This nonspecific control used anti-CD3/anti-CD28 bead stimulation of CD4+ T cells. Responding CD4+ T cells were sorted by upregulation of both CD40 ligand and CD69. This was the immunoSEQ version 4 assay in survey mode. Repertoires were generated with immunoSEQ multiplex PCR, while TCRdb's copy carries only in-frame clones and drops some. Of about 43,000 clones listed, around 92% are singletons. To note about this clone: The antigen is unknown.

The sequences come from CD4+ T cells sorted from PBMCs after 18-hour stimulation, collected from a patient who received antiretroviral therapy. The TCR sequence derives from an adult man with HIV who was CMV-seropositive. V gene TRBV5-6 combines with J gene TRBJ1-1, with D perhaps matching TRBD1 (5 bases). The DNA for the CDR3 is TGTGCCAGCAGCTTGGGTGGGGACCGGGGAACTGAAGCTTTCTTT. Protein sequence: CASSLGGDRGTEAFF.